This T cell receptor beta chain derives from a study of T cells in Graves' hyperthyroidism and ophthalmopathy. General observations from the study: Most thyroid clonotypes expanded above 0.001 appeared in blood too.

In regard to this clonotype: Its specificity is unknown.

What was amplified from RNA transcripts were TCR beta CDR3 regions. RT-PCR in the first round (using the HTBI primer set) targeted the TCR CDR3. TCRdb re-called the multiplex PCR reads with MiXCR, one entry per CDR3 protein. The data contain 380,000 or so distinct CDR3 sequences, less than 15% of them singletons. The material sequenced was blood. This TCR was sampled from a man younger than 40 with Graves' hyperthyroidism that later progressed to Graves' ophthalmopathy.

CDR3 nucleotide sequence: TGTGCCAGCAGCCCAAAGGACAGATACTATGGCTACACCTTC. This translates into CASSPKDRYYGYTF. The chain links TRBV4-2 to TRBJ1-2; tentatively, D is TRBD1 (6 bases). The V end lost 4 bases, the J end lost 3 bases, and 12 bases lay between the germline ends. The germline V gene encodes CDR1 LGHNA and CDR2 YNFKEQ. The CDR3 extends over 14 amino acids.